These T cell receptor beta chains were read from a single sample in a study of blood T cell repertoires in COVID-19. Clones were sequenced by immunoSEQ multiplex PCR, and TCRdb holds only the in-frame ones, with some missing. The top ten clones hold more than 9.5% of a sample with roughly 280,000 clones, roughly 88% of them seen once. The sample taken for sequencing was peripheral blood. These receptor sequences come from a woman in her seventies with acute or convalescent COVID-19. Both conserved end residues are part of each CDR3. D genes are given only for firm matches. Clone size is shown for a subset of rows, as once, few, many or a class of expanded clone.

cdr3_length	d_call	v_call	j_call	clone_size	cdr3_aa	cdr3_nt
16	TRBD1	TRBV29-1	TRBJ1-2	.	CSVSSGGRTGNYGYTF	TGCAGCGTTTCAAGCGGGGGGCGGACAGGGAACTATGGCTACACCTTC
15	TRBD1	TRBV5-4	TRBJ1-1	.	CASRTTGGGNTEAFF	TGTGCCAGCAGAACAACAGGGGGCGGGAACACTGAAGCTTTCTTT
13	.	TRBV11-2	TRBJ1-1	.	CASSRSTGKYAFF	TGTGCCAGCAGCAGGTCGACAGGAAAGTACGCTTTCTTT
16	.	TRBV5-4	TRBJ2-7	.	CASSFGLGPSSYEQYF	TGTGCCAGCAGCTTTGGTTTGGGTCCTAGTAGCTACGAGCAGTACTTC
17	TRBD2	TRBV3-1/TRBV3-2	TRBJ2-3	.	CASSQVQAGASTDTQYF	TGTGCCAGCAGCCAAGTGCAAGCGGGGGCGTCCACAGATACGCAGTATTTT
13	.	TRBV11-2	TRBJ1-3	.	CASSHTVRNTIYF	TGTGCCAGCAGCCACACAGTACGAAACACCATATATTTT
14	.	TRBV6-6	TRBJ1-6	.	CASSYSEGNSPLHF	TGTGCCAGCAGTTACTCTGAGGGAAATTCACCCCTCCACTTT
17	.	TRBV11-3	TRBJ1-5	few	CASSPRWGEYSNQPQHF	TGTGCCAGCAGCCCGAGGTGGGGCGAGTATAGCAATCAGCCCCAGCATTTT
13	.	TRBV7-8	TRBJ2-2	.	CASSPQGTGELFF	TGTGCCAGCAGCCCACAGGGAACCGGGGAGCTGTTTTTT
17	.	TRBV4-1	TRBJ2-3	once	CASSQDASLAAGDTQYF	TGCGCCAGCAGCCAAGATGCCAGTCTAGCCGCGGGAGATACGCAGTATTTT
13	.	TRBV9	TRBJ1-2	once	CASSVGGENGYTF	TGTGCCAGCAGCGTTGGGGGGGAGAACGGCTACACCTTC
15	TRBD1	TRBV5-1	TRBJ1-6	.	CASSIQDRLNSPLHF	TGCGCCAGCAGTATTCAGGACAGGTTAAATTCACCCCTCCACTTT
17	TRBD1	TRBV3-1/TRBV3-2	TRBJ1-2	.	CASSSLTGTGGNYGYTF	TGTGCCAGCAGCTCGCTAACCGGGACAGGGGGGAACTATGGCTACACCTTC
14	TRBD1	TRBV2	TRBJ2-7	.	CASSPGQGSYEQYF	TGTGCCAGCAGTCCCGGACAGGGCTCCTACGAGCAGTACTTC
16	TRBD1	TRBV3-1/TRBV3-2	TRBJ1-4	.	CASSQVRGGPHEKLFF	TGTGCCAGCAGCCAAGTGAGAGGGGGCCCCCACGAAAAACTGTTTTTT
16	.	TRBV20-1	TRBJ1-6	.	CSASRILRGGNSPLHF	TGCAGTGCTAGTAGGATTTTAAGGGGAGGTAATTCACCCCTCCACTTT
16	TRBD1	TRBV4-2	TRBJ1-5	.	CASSQYSGGTNQPQHF	TGTGCCAGCAGCCAGTACTCAGGGGGTACCAATCAGCCCCAGCATTTT
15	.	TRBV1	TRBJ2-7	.	CTSEQWLPGDYEQYF	TGCACCAGCGAACAGTGGTTACCTGGCGACTACGAGCAGTACTTC
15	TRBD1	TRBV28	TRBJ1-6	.	CASSLVGTGVSPLHF	TGTGCCAGCAGTTTAGTAGGGACAGGGGTTTCACCCCTCCACTTT
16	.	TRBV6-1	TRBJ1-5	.	CASSVLQGTSNQPQHF	TGTGCCAGCAGTGTCCTACAGGGTACTAGCAATCAGCCCCAGCATTTT
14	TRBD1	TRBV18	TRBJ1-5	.	CASSRQGGDQPQHF	TGTGCCAGCTCACGACAGGGAGGAGATCAGCCCCAGCATTTT
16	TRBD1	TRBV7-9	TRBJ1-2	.	CASSSGTVGANYGYTF	TGTGCCAGCAGCTCCGGGACAGTGGGAGCTAACTATGGCTACACCTTC
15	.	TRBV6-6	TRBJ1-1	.	CASSIAAGSNTEAFF	TGTGCCAGCAGTATTGCCGCGGGGTCCAACACTGAAGCTTTCTTT
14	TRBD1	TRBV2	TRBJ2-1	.	CASTWDRGHNEQFF	TGTGCCAGCACATGGGACAGGGGCCACAATGAGCAGTTCTTC
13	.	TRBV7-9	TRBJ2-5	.	CASSRGSSGTQYF	TGTGCCAGCAGTCGAGGTAGTTCCGGGACCCAGTACTTC
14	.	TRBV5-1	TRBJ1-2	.	CASSLGQTFLGYTF	TGCGCCAGCAGCTTGGGACAGACCTTCTTGGGCTACACCTTC
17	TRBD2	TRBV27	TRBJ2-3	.	CASSLYRLADDTDTQYF	TGTGCCAGCAGTTTATATAGACTAGCGGACGATACAGATACGCAGTATTTT
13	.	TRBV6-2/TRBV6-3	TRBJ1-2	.	CASSYGPRYGYTF	TGTGCCAGCAGTTACGGCCCCCGCTATGGCTACACCTTC
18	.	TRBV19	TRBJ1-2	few	CASSPVALGSRFSYGYTF	TGTGCCAGTAGTCCCGTGGCCCTAGGTAGCCGATTTTCCTATGGCTACACCTTC
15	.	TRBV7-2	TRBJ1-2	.	CASSLGVGTLNGYTF	TGTGCCAGCAGCTTAGGAGTGGGCACGCTCAATGGCTACACCTTC
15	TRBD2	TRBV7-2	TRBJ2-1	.	CASSLERGGYNEQFF	TGTGCCAGCAGCTTAGAGCGGGGGGGGTACAATGAGCAGTTCTTC
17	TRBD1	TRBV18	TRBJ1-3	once	CASSEETGLLSGNTIYF	TGTGCCAGCTCAGAAGAGACAGGGCTCTTATCTGGAAACACCATATATTTT
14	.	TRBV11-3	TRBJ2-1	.	CASSSGGSYNEQFF	TGTGCCAGCAGCTCGGGGGGCAGTTACAATGAGCAGTTCTTC
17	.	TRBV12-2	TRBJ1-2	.	CASRLRGLNRPNYGYTF	TGTGCAAGTCGCTTACGAGGACTGAACCGACCTAACTATGGCTACACCTTC
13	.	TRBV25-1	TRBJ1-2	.	CASSDHRDYGYTF	TGTGCCAGCAGTGATCACAGGGACTATGGCTACACCTTC
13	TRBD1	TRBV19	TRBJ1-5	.	CASSTGGLAAQHF	TGTGCCAGTAGTACAGGGGGCTTGGCGGCCCAGCATTTT
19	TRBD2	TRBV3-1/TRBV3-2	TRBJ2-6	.	CASSTGGAPISRGANVLTF	TGTGCCAGCAGCACGGGGGGGGCGCCCATATCGAGAGGGGCCAACGTCCTGACTTTC
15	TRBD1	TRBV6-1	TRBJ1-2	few	CASSEGTGFYYGYTF	TGTGCCAGCAGTGAAGGGACAGGTTTTTACTATGGCTACACCTTC
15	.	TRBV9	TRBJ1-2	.	CASSDRPDRVYGYTF	TGTGCCAGCAGCGACAGGCCGGACAGAGTCTATGGCTACACCTTC
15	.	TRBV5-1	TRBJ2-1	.	CASSLTGDTYNEQFF	TGCGCCAGCAGCTTGACCGGGGACACCTACAATGAGCAGTTCTTC
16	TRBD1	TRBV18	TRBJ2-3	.	CASSPPGTGWIDTQYF	TGTGCCAGCTCACCCCCCGGGACAGGGTGGATCGATACGCAGTATTTT
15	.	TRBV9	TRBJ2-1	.	CASSVDRGGYNEQFF	TGTGCCAGCAGCGTAGACAGGGGGGGATACAATGAGCAGTTCTTC
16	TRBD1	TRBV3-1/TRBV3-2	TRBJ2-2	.	CASSRTGTGDGGELFF	TGTGCCAGCAGCCGGACCGGGACAGGGGATGGCGGGGAGCTGTTTTTT
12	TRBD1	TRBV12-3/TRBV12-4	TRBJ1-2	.	CASSTTGEGYTF	TGTGCCAGCAGTACGACAGGGGAAGGCTACACCTTC
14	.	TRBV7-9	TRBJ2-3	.	CASSPGSEAYTQYF	TGTGCCAGCTCCCCCGGCAGCGAGGCATATACGCAGTATTTT
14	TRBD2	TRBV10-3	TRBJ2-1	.	CATGLAGGYNEQFF	TGTGCCACCGGACTAGCGGGGGGTTACAATGAGCAGTTCTTC
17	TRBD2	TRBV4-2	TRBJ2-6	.	CASSPAGGGSGANVLTF	TGTGCCAGCAGCCCGGCGGGGGGTGGATCTGGGGCCAACGTCCTGACTTTC
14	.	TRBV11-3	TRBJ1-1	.	CASSSQGGSTEAFF	TGTGCCAGCAGCTCCCAAGGGGGTAGCACTGAAGCTTTCTTT
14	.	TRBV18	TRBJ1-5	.	CASSEGNGNQPQHF	TGTGCCAGCTCAGAGGGTAACGGCAATCAGCCCCAGCATTTT